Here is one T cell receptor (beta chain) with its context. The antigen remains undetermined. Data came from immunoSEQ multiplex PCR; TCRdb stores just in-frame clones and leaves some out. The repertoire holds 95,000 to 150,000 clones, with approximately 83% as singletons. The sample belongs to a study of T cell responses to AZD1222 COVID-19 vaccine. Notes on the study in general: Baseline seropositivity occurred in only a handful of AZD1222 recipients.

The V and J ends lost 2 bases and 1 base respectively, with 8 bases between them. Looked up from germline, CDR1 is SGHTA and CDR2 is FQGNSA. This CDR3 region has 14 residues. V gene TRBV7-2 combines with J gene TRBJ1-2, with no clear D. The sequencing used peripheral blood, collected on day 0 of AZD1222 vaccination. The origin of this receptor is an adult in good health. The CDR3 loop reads CASSLLGVNYGYTF. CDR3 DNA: TGTGCCAGCAGCTTACTTGGGGTTAACTATGGCTACACCTTC.